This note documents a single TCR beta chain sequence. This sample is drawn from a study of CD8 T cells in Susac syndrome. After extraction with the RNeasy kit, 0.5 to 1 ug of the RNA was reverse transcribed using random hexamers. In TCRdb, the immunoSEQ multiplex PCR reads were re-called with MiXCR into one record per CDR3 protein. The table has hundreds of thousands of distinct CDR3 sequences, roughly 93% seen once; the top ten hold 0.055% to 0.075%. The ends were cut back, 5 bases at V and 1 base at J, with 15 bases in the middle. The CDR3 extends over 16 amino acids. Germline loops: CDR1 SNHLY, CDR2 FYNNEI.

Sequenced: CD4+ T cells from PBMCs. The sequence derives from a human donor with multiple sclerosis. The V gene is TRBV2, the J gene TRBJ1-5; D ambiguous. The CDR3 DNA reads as TGTGCCAGCAGTACGGACGGTCCCGGGAGCAATCAGCCCCAGCATTTT. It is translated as CASSTDGPGSNQPQHF.